One and the same sample provided the 21 T cell receptor beta chains below, sequenced in a study of blood T cell repertoires in COVID-19. The repertoire was sequenced with immunoSEQ multiplex PCR; TCRdb's copy has only in-frame clones and lacks some. The sample carries 90,000 or so clones, under 90% recorded once. Sequencing input: peripheral blood. These receptors were obtained from a man aged 55 to 70 with COVID-19, enrolled during active disease.

The V and J genes are TRBV30 and TRBJ1-2, with TRBD1 matching 7 bases. Germline values: CDR1 GTSNPN, CDR2 SVGIG (reference sequence). The CDR3 sequence is 15 residues long. Trimming took 2 bases from V and 4 from J; bases not matched to a gene: 10. DNA of the CDR3: TGTGCCTGGAGTATCTGGGACAGTGAGGGCTATGGCTACACCTTC. It is translated as CAWSIWDSEGYGYTF.

The chain is built from TRBV9 and TRBJ2-7, with D possibly TRBD2 on 6 matching bases. Trimming took off 4 bases at V and 4 bases at J, with 15 bases between the two ends. Germline CDR1 SGDLS, CDR2 YYNGEE. The CDR3 extends over 14 amino acids. The CDR3 DNA reads as TGTGCCAGCAGCCCCCGGGAAGGGACTTACGAGCAGTACTTC. Its translation: CASSPREGTYEQYF.

This rearrangement joins TRBV5-4 to TRBJ2-7, with TRBD1 as a possible D gene (7 bases). CDR3 length equals 15 residues. CDR1 and CDR2 from the germline V gene are SGHNT and YYREEE (reference sequence). V was cut by 4 bases and J by 3 bases, with 17 bases left in between. CDR3 coding DNA: TGTGCCAGCAGCCCAGGGGGACGGGGGCACTACGAGCAGTACTTC. Its translation is CASSPGGRGHYEQYF.

V gene TRBV6-5 combines with J gene TRBJ1-1; unclear D gene. The CDR3 runs to 12 residues. Germline assignment: CDR1 MNHEY and CDR2 SVGAGI. Trimming took off 6 bases at V and 11 bases at J, with 16 bases between the two ends. The CDR3 nucleotides are TGTGCCAGCAGCCGCGGACCCGGGGATGCTTTCTTT. Its protein is CASSRGPGDAFF.

J is TRBJ2-1 and V is TRBV28; 12 bases map to TRBD2. V lost 7 bases to trimming and J lost 15 bases; unmatched junction nucleotides: 13. The CDR3 spans 14 residues. The germline gives CDR1 MDHEN, CDR2 SYDVKM. CDR3 protein: CASTKGLAGATPFF. The CDR3 nucleotides read TGTGCCAGCACCAAGGGACTAGCGGGTGCGACCCCGTTCTTC.

V and J are TRBV27 and TRBJ2-2; 12 nucleotides line up with TRBD2. The CDR3 is 17 amino acids. Germline loops: CDR1 MNHEY, CDR2 SMNVEV (reference sequence). J gave up 7 bases and V 1 base, and 7 bases lay outside the gene matches. The CDR3 bases are TGTGCCAGCAGTTTATTAACTAGCGGGAGGTCAGGCGGGGAGCTGTTTTTT. It codes for CASSLLTSGRSGGELFF.

This clone was picked up a small number of times. V usage is TRBV5-1 and J usage is TRBJ2-1, with 10 bases aligning to TRBD2. The CDR3 is made up of 17 amino acids. V trimming: 4 bases; J trimming: 0 bases; junction bases outside the gene matches: 7. Germline CDR1 and CDR2: SGHRS and YFSETQ. The CDR3 coding sequence is TGCGCCAGCAGCGTGGATTCTAGCGGGGGCTCCTACAATGAGCAGTTCTTC. Its protein product is CASSVDSSGGSYNEQFF.

The sample holds a few counts of this clone. The CDR3 spells CASSIAGGEGEQFF. For the CDR3, the DNA is TGTGCCAGCAGTATAGCGGGAGGGGAGGGGGAGCAGTTCTTC. J is TRBJ2-1 and V is TRBV11-2; 11 positions match TRBD2. Per the germline V gene, CDR1 is SGHAT and CDR2 is FQNNGV. The CDR3 has 14 residues. The ends lost 6 bases at V and 10 bases at J; junction bases unmatched: 8.

This clone was recorded only once. CDR3 sequence (DNA): TGCGCCAGCAGACCCACAGGGGGCTATACTGAAGCTTTCTTT. Protein product: CASRPTGGYTEAFF. The gene calls are TRBV10-2 and TRBJ1-1, with 9 bases that match TRBD1. With V trimmed by 6 bases and J by 5 bases, 7 bases remained unmatched. Germline assignment: CDR1 WSHSY and CDR2 SAAADI. The CDR3 spans 14 residues.

The chain carries TRBV6-2 or TRBV6-3 and TRBJ2-5, with D possibly being TRBD2 (6 bases). V was shortened by 0 bases and J by 4 bases, with 12 bases between the two germline ends. Germline assignment: CDR1 MNHEY and CDR2 SVGEGT. The CDR3 sequence is 15 residues long. In DNA form, the CDR3 reads TGTGCCAGCAGTTACTCTCCAGGGCGGGGAGAGACCCAGTACTTC. It yields the protein CASSYSPGRGETQYF.

The chain is built from TRBV4-3 and TRBJ2-1, with D maybe TRBD2 (6 bases). Trimming left V 0 bases short and J 4 bases short, with 13 bases between. Germline CDR1 and CDR2: LGHNA and YSLEER. The CDR3 runs 16 residues. The DNA of the CDR3 is TGCGCCAGCAGCCAAGATGCTAGCGTAAGGTACAATGAGCAGTTCTTC. As protein: CASSQDASVRYNEQFF.

This clone was counted a single time. The rearrangement links TRBV7-9 to TRBJ2-3; no clear D gene. Germline V gene data show CDR1 as SEHNR and CDR2 as FQNEAQ (reference sequence). This CDR3 is built from 14 residues. The germline V and J ends were trimmed by 5 bases and 3 bases, with 12 bases remaining between them. The CDR3 DNA follows: TGTGCCAGCAGCCCGACTTTACTTACAGATACGCAGTATTTT. As protein: CASSPTLLTDTQYF.

The chain uses TRBV6-5 and TRBJ2-7; 7 bases agree with TRBD2. CDR1 and CDR2 from the germline V gene are MNHEY and SVGAGI. CDR3 length equals 15 residues. J was trimmed by 1 base and V by 5 bases; bases with no gene match: 8. The CDR3 bases are TGTGCCAGCAGTCCCCGGGAGGCAGTGTCCTACGAGCAGTACTTC. This codes for CASSPREAVSYEQYF.

V is TRBV2 and J is TRBJ2-3, with 11 bases lining up with TRBD2. The CDR3 has 16 amino acids. J lost 4 bases, V lost 3 bases, and 6 bases had no gene match. CDR1 SNHLY and CDR2 FYNNEI come from the germline V gene. The CDR3 coding sequence is TGTGCCAGCAGTGACCATCTAGCGGGAGGATCAGATACGCAGTATTTT. It is translated as CASSDHLAGGSDTQYF.

This chain links TRBV6-4 with TRBJ2-1, with 7 nucleotides matching TRBD2. With V trimmed by 5 bases and J by 4 bases, 8 bases remained unmatched. This CDR3 is 15 amino acids long. Per germline, CDR1 MRHNA and CDR2 SNTAGT. CDR3 sequence: CASSLEASGYNEQFF. Here the CDR3 DNA reads TGTGCCAGCAGTTTAGAGGCTAGCGGATACAATGAGCAGTTCTTC.

The chain links TRBV4-2 to TRBJ2-6, with 9 bases aligning to TRBD1. The length of the CDR3 is 17 residues. The germline CDR1 and CDR2 sequences are LGHNA and YNFKEQ. Unmatched junction bases numbered 7, after V lost 3 bases and J lost 4 bases. CDR3 nucleotides: TGTGCCAGCAGCCAGGACAGGGGCCAGGAGGGGGCCAACGTCCTGACTTTC. Its translation: CASSQDRGQEGANVLTF.

The V and J genes are TRBV28 and TRBJ2-7; 9 bases match TRBD1. This CDR3 comprises 14 residues. Germline V gene lookup returns CDR1 MDHEN and CDR2 SYDVKM. J was trimmed by 3 bases and V by 6 bases; bases with no gene match: 6. For the CDR3, the DNA is TGTGCCAGCAGCCCCGGGACAGGGCTCTACGAGCAGTACTTC. Its protein product is CASSPGTGLYEQYF.

The gene calls are TRBV15 and TRBJ1-5; D not resolved. CDR1 is LNHNV, CDR2 YYDKDF, per germline (reference sequence). Trimming took off 0 bases at V and 6 bases at J, with 6 bases between the two ends. The CDR3 is 13 residues long. CDR3 protein: CATSRETVQPQHF. The CDR3 coding sequence is TGTGCCACCAGCAGAGAAACGGTTCAGCCCCAGCATTTT.

The chain uses TRBV6-5 and TRBJ1-2; D unclear. V was clipped by 9 bases and J by 4 bases, with 15 bases between them. This CDR3 has 13 residues. CDR1 and CDR2 from the germline V gene are MNHEY and SVGAGI. The CDR3: CASAESRVYGYTF. CDR3 nucleotides: TGTGCCAGTGCTGAATCGCGGGTCTATGGCTACACCTTC.

This clone has only one observation. The chain combines TRBV19 with TRBJ2-5; 10 bases fit TRBD2. Germline CDR1 LNHDA, CDR2 SQIVND (reference sequence). The CDR3 totals 14 residues. V was pared by 6 bases and J by 4 bases, with 5 bases of the junction left unmatched. CDR3 sequence (DNA): TGTGCCAGTAGCCTAGCGGGAGTGAGAGAGACCCAGTACTTC. Translated: CASSLAGVRETQYF.

This clone was seen more than once but under ten times. The rearrangement links TRBV11-3 to TRBJ1-1; no reliable D call. CDR3 length: 14 amino acids. The V and J ends lost 1 base and 5 bases respectively, with 11 bases between them. Germline-derived CDR1 and CDR2 are SGHNT and YENEEA. This CDR3 is CASSLGEIRTEAFF. The CDR3 DNA is TGTGCCAGCAGCTTAGGAGAGATCCGAACTGAAGCTTTCTTT. The full variable domain, rest sourced from reference TRBV11-3 and TRBJ1-1, is EAGVVQSPRYKIIEKKQPVAFWCNPISGHNTLYWYLQNLGQGPELLIRYENEEAVDDSQLPKDRFSAERLKGVDSTLKIQPAELGDSAVYLCASSLGEIRTEAFFGQGTRLTVV.